Each of the 14 T cell receptor beta chains below was sequenced from the same sample in a study of Graves' ophthalmopathy and Graves' hyperthyroidism. For repertoire sequencing, the TCR beta CDR3 regions were amplified from RNA transcripts. HTBI primers primed a first-round RT-PCR, and a second-round multiplex PCR followed. TCRdb used MiXCR to reprocess the multiplex PCR reads, holding one entry per CDR3 protein. Of 200,000 to 300,000 distinct CDR3 sequences in the sample, around 42% were seen once. The sample consisted of peripheral blood. These receptors originate from an adult man with Graves' ophthalmopathy.

The CDR3 region is CASGSGSYGYTF. The CDR3 coding sequence is TGTGCCAGCGGCTCGGGGAGCTATGGCTACACCTTC. The chain employs TRBV7-2 and TRBJ1-2; D is uncertain. The CDR3 totals 12 residues. The V end was cut by 8 bases, the J end by 4 bases, with 11 bases between. Germline CDR1 is SGHTA and CDR2 is FQGNSA.

This clonotype has more than one count but fewer than ten. The chain employs TRBV7-3 and TRBJ2-6; D is possibly TRBD1 (5 bases). V lost 3 bases, J lost 0 bases, and 9 bases lay in between. Germline V gene sequence: CDR1 SGHTA, CDR2 FQGTGA. This CDR3 has 16 amino acids. The CDR3 loop reads CASSFEGASGANVLTF. CDR3 nucleotide sequence: TGTGCCAGCAGCTTCGAAGGGGCCTCTGGGGCCAACGTCCTGACTTTC.

This clonotype was found many times. The chain combines TRBV25-1 with TRBJ1-2, with D perhaps TRBD1 (6 bases). The V gene lost 4 bases and the J gene lost 8 bases, with 17 bases spanning the gap. Germline CDR1 MGHDK, CDR2 SYGVNS. The CDR3 extends over 14 amino acids. For the CDR3, the DNA is TGTGCCAGCAGTGTCCGGGACACAAGAGGAGGCTACACCTTC. Translated: CASSVRDTRGGYTF.

V usage is TRBV7-3 and J usage is TRBJ2-7; D ambiguous. Germline CDR1 reads SGHTA; CDR2 reads FQGTGA. This CDR3 spans 15 amino acids. The V end lost 5 bases, the J end lost 5 bases, and 19 bases lay between the germline ends. The CDR3: CASSPTWEIGNEQYF. The DNA for the CDR3 is TGTGCCAGCAGCCCCACGTGGGAAATTGGAAACGAGCAGTACTTC. Based on the CDR3 plus reference TRBV7-3 and TRBJ2-7, the full variable domain is GAGVSQTPSNKVTEKGKYVELRCDPISGHTALYWYRQSLGQGPEFLIYFQGTGAADDSGLPNDRFFAVRPEGSVSTLKIQRTERGDSAVYLCASSPTWEIGNEQYFGPGTRLTVT.

The chain joins TRBV2 to TRBJ2-2; tentative D call: TRBD2 (6 bases). Looked up from germline, CDR1 is SNHLY and CDR2 is FYNNEI. V gave up 4 bases and J gave up 3 bases, with 12 bases separating them. This CDR3 has 15 residues. Here the CDR3 reads CASSVLGGHTGELFF. DNA of the CDR3: TGTGCCAGCAGTGTCCTCGGGGGACACACCGGGGAGCTGTTTTTT. The full variable domain, completed using reference TRBV2 and TRBJ2-2, is EPEVTQTPSHQVTQMGQEVILRCVPISNHLYFYWYRQILGQKVEFLVSFYNNEISEKSEIFDDQFSVERPDGSNFTLKIRSTKLEDSAMYFCASSVLGGHTGELFFGEGSRLTVL.

The V gene is TRBV7-9, the J gene TRBJ1-1, with D perhaps TRBD1 (6 bases). Trimming cost V 0 bases and J 4 bases, with 12 bases left between them. The germline gives CDR1 SEHNR, CDR2 FQNEAQ (reference sequence). The CDR3 contains 15 residues. This chain's CDR3 is CASSLAPRGGTEAFF. The CDR3 DNA follows: TGTGCCAGCAGCTTAGCCCCCAGGGGCGGCACTGAAGCTTTCTTT.

The rearrangement joins TRBV11-2 to TRBJ2-5; 7 nucleotides align to TRBD2. Per germline, CDR1 SGHAT and CDR2 FQNNGV. The J segment lost 7 bases and the V segment lost 5 bases, leaving 7 bases of the junction unmatched. CDR3 length: 13 residues. The CDR3: CASSQDREGTQYF. The CDR3 DNA is TGTGCCAGCAGCCAAGATAGGGAGGGGACCCAGTACTTC.

The chain is built from TRBV20-1 and TRBJ1-2, with 9 bases fitting TRBD1. Germline CDR1 DFQATT, CDR2 SNEGSKA (reference sequence). The V and J ends lost 6 bases and 12 bases, in that order; junction bases with no gene match: 11. This CDR3 region has 12 residues. The CDR3 reads CSALDRGSGNTF. CDR3 nucleotides: TGCAGTGCACTGGACAGGGGTTCCGGAAACACCTTC.

The gene calls are TRBV20-1 and TRBJ2-2; D uncertain. V lost 0 bases, J lost 2 bases, and 7 bases lay in between. The CDR3 has 14 residues. From germline, CDR1 is DFQATT and CDR2 SNEGSKA (reference sequence). CDR3 in amino acids: CSARDMANTGELFF. In DNA, the CDR3 is TGCAGTGCTAGAGATATGGCCAACACCGGGGAGCTGTTTTTT.

The rearrangement links TRBV5-5 to TRBJ2-2; D uncertain. The germline CDR1 and CDR2 sequences are SGHKS and YYEKEE (reference sequence). The CDR3 is 15 residues long. Deletions cut 1 base from V and 0 bases from J, with 7 bases between. CDR3 loop: CASSLWQANTGELFF. In DNA, the CDR3 is TGTGCCAGCAGCTTGTGGCAGGCGAACACCGGGGAGCTGTTTTTT.

The chain combines TRBV12-3 or TRBV12-4 with TRBJ1-5; TRBD1 agrees at 7 bases. V lost 7 bases and J lost 6; bases outside the gene matches: 15. CDR3 size: 16 residues. The chain's CDR3 is CASTHPGGGLGQPQHF. The CDR3 nucleotides are TGTGCCAGCACTCACCCGGGAGGGGGCCTTGGTCAGCCCCAGCATTTT.

V and J are TRBV7-3 and TRBJ1-2; 11 bases line up with TRBD1. This CDR3 region has 15 residues. Unmatched junction bases numbered 9, after V lost 4 bases and J lost 8 bases. CDR1 is SGHTA and CDR2 is FQGTGA in the germline V gene. In DNA form, the CDR3 reads TGTGCCAGCAGCTCACGGACAGGGGGCAATGTGGGCTACACCTTC. Its translation: CASSSRTGGNVGYTF.

This chain uses TRBV12-3 or TRBV12-4 with TRBJ1-5; 9 bases line up with TRBD1. The trim removed 6 bases at V and 7 bases at J, leaving 13 bases unmatched. This CDR3 comprises 16 residues. The CDR3 is CASSLGGTGTKQPQHF. CDR3 bases: TGTGCCAGCAGCCTGGGGGGGACAGGGACCAAGCAGCCCCAGCATTTT.

This clonotype came up a few times. V is TRBV29-1 and J is TRBJ2-7; the D gene is possibly TRBD1 (7 bases). The germline V and J ends were trimmed by 6 bases and 3 bases, with 18 bases remaining between them. The germline CDR1 and CDR2 sequences are SQVTM and ANQGSEA. The CDR3 length is 14 residues. The CDR3 loop is CSVLRGDPGYEQYF. CDR3 DNA sequence: TGCAGCGTCCTCAGGGGGGACCCCGGCTACGAGCAGTACTTC.